These T cell receptor beta chains were read from a single sample in a study of T cell responses to AZD1222 COVID-19 vaccine. Libraries were prepared by immunoSEQ multiplex PCR; TCRdb keeps only in-frame clonotypes and omits some of them. This sample has fewer than 120,000 clones; roughly 90% occur once, and the top ten carry roughly 1.6%. Material: peripheral blood, obtained on day 0 of AZD1222 vaccination. These receptors originate from an adult in good health. CDR3s include the opening cysteine and the closing phenylalanine or tryptophan. D genes are given only for firm matches. Size is stated for part of the rows, as once, few or many counts, or as a class when the clone is expanded.

TGTGCCAGCTCACCAGAGTACCGGGACAGGGCGCACGAGCAGTACTTC,CASSPEYRDRAHEQYF,TRBD1,NA,TRBJ2-7,TRBV18
TGTGCCAGCAGCCCCCCCCGTGGACTAGCGGGAGAGAGCCCAAGCACAGATACGCAGTATTTT,CASSPPRGLAGESPSTDTQYF,TRBD2,NA,TRBJ2-3,TRBV13
TGTGCCACCAGTGGGGGCCGGCAGGGAGCTGCCGGGGAGCTGTTTTTT,CATSGGRQGAAGELFF,NA,NA,TRBJ2-2,TRBV24-1
TGCGCCAGCAGCTTGGGGGTGGGGAGCCTGGGTGAGCAGTTCTTC,CASSLGVGSLGEQFF,NA,NA,TRBJ2-1,TRBV5-1
TGTGCCAGTAGTCCGGACAGTTTACCCACAGATACGCAGTATTTT,CASSPDSLPTDTQYF,NA,NA,TRBJ2-3,TRBV19
TGTGCCAGCAGCGTGTTAGAGCGGACCGGGGAGCTGTTTTTT,CASSVLERTGELFF,NA,NA,TRBJ2-2,TRBV9
TGTGCCAGCAGTTATCGGCCTCCAGGGGTGAACAATGAGCAGTTCTTC,CASSYRPPGVNNEQFF,NA,once,TRBJ2-1,TRBV6-2/TRBV6-3
TGTGCCAGCAGGGGGAGGACACGGGATAATGAAAAACTGTTTTTT,CASRGRTRDNEKLFF,NA,NA,TRBJ1-4,TRBV6-5
TGCGCCAGCAGCTTGGAAACCGGGACAGTAAAAGAGACCCAGTACTTC,CASSLETGTVKETQYF,TRBD1,NA,TRBJ2-5,TRBV5-1
TGTGCCAGCAGCTTAGTGCGGGGGGATACCGGGGAGCTGTTTTTT,CASSLVRGDTGELFF,TRBD2,NA,TRBJ2-2,TRBV7-2
TGTGCCAGTAGTATGGTTGGCAGCAATCAGCCCCAGCATTTT,CASSMVGSNQPQHF,NA,once,TRBJ1-5,TRBV19
TGTGCCAGCAGCCGAGGTTTAGCTAACTATGGCTACACCTTC,CASSRGLANYGYTF,NA,NA,TRBJ1-2,TRBV7-8
TGTGCCAGCAGCTTGGGGGGCAGGGGGTTCCATCAGCCCCAGCATTTT,CASSLGGRGFHQPQHF,TRBD1,NA,TRBJ1-5,TRBV5-6
TGCGCCAGCAGCCAAGATGAGGGTTTAAGGAACACTGAAGCTTTCTTT,CASSQDEGLRNTEAFF,NA,NA,TRBJ1-1,TRBV4-1
TGTGCCAGCAGCGTCGCCCCTTCCTACGAGCAGTACTTC,CASSVAPSYEQYF,NA,NA,TRBJ2-7,TRBV9
TGCGCCAGCAGCCCTACGGGACAGACTATCTCCCGAGACACCATATATTTT,CASSPTGQTISRDTIYF,TRBD1,NA,TRBJ1-3,TRBV4-1
TGTGCCAGCAGCTTAGGACTAGCGCCTAGCACAGATACGCAGTATTTT,CASSLGLAPSTDTQYF,TRBD2,NA,TRBJ2-3,TRBV7-9
TGTGCCTCTCACCGGGTTCCCAACTCCTACGAGCAGTACTTC,CASHRVPNSYEQYF,NA,NA,TRBJ2-7,TRBV30
TGTGCCAGCAGCTTGGTGGGGCAGACCTTCACTGAAGCTTTCTTT,CASSLVGQTFTEAFF,NA,NA,TRBJ1-1,TRBV5-5
TGTGCCAGTAGTATAAGGGCAGGGGATTCGTATTCACCCCTCCACTTT,CASSIRAGDSYSPLHF,NA,NA,TRBJ1-6,TRBV19
TGTGCCAGCTCTTCGGACAGCTCTGGAAACACCATATATTTT,CASSSDSSGNTIYF,NA,NA,TRBJ1-3,TRBV18
TGCAGCGTTGATGAGGGGATGGGCTATGGCTACACCTTC,CSVDEGMGYGYTF,NA,few,TRBJ1-2,TRBV29-1